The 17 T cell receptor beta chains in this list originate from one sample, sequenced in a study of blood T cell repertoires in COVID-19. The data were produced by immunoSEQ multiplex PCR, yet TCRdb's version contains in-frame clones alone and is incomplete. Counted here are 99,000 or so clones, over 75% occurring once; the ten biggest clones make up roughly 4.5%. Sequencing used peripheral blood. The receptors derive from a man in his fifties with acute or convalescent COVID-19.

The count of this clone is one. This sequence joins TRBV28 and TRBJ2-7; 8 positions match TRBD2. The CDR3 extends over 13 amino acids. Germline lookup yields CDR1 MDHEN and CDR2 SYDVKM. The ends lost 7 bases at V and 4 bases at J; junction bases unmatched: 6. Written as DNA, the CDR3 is TGTGCCAGCACCTACGGGAGGGGGTACGAGCAGTACTTC. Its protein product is CASTYGRGYEQYF.

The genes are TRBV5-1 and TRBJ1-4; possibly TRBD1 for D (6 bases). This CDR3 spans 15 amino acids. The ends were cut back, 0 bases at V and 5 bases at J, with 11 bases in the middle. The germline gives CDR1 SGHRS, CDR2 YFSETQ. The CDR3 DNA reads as TGCGCCAGCAGCTTGGGAGGGGGAGTGAATGAAAAACTGTTTTTT. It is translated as CASSLGGGVNEKLFF.

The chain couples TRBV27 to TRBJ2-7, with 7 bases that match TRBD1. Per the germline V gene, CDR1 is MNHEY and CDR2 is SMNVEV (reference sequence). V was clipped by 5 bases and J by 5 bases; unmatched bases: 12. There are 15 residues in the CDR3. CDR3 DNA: TGTGCCAGCAGTCTCACCCCGACAGGGAAGGACGAGCAGTACTTC. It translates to CASSLTPTGKDEQYF.

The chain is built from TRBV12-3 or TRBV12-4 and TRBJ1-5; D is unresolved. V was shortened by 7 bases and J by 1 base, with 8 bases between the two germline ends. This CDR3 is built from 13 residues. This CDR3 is CASMGSSNQPQHF. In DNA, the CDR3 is TGTGCCAGCATGGGCAGCAGCAATCAGCCCCAGCATTTT.

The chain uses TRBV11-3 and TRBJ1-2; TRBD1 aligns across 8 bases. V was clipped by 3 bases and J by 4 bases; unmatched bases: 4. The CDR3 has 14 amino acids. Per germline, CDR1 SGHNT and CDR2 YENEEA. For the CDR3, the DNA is TGTGCCAGCAGCTTGGGTGACAGGGGCTATGGCTACACCTTC. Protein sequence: CASSLGDRGYGYTF.

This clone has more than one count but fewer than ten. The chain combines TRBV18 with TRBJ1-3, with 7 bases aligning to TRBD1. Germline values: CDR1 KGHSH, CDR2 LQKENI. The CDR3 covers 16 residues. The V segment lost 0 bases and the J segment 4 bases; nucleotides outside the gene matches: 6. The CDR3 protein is CASSPPFVGGGNTIYF. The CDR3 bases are TGTGCCAGCTCACCACCATTTGTAGGGGGCGGAAACACCATATATTTT. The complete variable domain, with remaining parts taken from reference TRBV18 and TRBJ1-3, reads NAGVMQNPRHLVRRRGQEARLRCSPMKGHSHVYWYRQLPEEGLKFMVYLQKENIIDESGMPKERFSAEFPKEGPSILRIQQVVRGDSAAYFCASSPPFVGGGNTIYFGEGSWLTVV.

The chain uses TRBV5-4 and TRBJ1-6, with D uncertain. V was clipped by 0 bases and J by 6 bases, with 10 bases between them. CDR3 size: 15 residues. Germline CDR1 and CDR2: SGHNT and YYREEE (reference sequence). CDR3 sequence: CASSLVGGGNSPLHF. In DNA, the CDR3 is TGTGCCAGCAGCTTGGTGGGAGGTGGTAATTCACCCCTCCACTTT. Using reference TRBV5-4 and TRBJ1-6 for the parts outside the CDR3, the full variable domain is ETGVTQSPTHLIKTRGQQVTLRCSSQSGHNTVSWYQQALGQGPQFIFQYYREEENGRGNFPPRFSGLQFPNYSSELNVNALELDDSALYLCASSLVGGGNSPLHFGNGTRLTVT.

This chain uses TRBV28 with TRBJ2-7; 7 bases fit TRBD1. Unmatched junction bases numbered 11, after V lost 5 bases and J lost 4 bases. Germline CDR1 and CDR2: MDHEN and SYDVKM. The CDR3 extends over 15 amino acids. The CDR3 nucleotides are TGTGCCAGCAGTCCCGCCGGGACAGAGTCATACGAGCAGTACTTC. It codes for CASSPAGTESYEQYF.

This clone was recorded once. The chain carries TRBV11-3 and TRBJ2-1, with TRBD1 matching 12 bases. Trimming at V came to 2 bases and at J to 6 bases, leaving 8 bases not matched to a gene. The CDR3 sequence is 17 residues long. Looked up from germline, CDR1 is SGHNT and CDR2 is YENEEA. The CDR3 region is CASSLMGQGALGNEQFF. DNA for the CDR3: TGTGCCAGCAGCTTAATGGGACAGGGGGCGTTAGGCAATGAGCAGTTCTTC.

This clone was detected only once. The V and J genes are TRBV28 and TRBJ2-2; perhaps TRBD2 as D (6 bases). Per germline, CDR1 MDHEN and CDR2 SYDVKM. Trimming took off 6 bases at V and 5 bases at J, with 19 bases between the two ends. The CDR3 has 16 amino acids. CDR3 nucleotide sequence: TGTGCCAGCAGGACAGTGTGGGCGGGAAATACCGGGGAGCTGTTTTTT. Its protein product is CASRTVWAGNTGELFF.

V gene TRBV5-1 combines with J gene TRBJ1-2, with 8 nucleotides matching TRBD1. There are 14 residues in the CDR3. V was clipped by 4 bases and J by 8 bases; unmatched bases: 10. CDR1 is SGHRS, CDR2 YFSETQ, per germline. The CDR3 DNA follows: TGCGCCAGCAGCCCGGACAGGGCTGTAGGGGGCTACACCTTC. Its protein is CASSPDRAVGGYTF.

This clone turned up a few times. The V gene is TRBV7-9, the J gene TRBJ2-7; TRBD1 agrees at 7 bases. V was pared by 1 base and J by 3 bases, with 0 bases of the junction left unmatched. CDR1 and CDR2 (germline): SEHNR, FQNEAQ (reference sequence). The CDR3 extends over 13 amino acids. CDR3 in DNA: TGTGCCAGCAGCTTAGACAGGGGCTACGAGCAGTACTTC. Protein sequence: CASSLDRGYEQYF.

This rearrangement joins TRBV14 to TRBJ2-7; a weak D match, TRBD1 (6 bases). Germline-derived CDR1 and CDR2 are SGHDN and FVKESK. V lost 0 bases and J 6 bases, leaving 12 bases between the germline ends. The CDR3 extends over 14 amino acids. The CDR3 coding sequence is TGTGCCAGCAGCCAAGATGAAACAGGGACCGAGCAGTACTTC. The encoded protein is CASSQDETGTEQYF.

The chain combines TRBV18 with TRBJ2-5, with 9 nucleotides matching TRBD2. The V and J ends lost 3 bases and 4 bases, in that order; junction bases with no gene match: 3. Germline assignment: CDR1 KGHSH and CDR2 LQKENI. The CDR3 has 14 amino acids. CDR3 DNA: TGTGCCAGCTCACCGAGGCGGGAGGGAGAGACCCAGTACTTC. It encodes CASSPRREGETQYF. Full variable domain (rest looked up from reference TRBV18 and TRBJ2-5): NAGVMQNPRHLVRRRGQEARLRCSPMKGHSHVYWYRQLPEEGLKFMVYLQKENIIDESGMPKERFSAEFPKEGPSILRIQQVVRGDSAAYFCASSPRREGETQYFGPGTRLLVL.

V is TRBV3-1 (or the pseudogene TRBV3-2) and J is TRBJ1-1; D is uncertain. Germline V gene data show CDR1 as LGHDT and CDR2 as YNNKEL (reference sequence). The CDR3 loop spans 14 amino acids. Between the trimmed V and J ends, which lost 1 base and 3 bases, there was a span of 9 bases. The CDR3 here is CASSQVNLDTEAFF. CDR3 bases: TGTGCCAGCAGCCAAGTAAACTTGGACACTGAAGCTTTCTTT.

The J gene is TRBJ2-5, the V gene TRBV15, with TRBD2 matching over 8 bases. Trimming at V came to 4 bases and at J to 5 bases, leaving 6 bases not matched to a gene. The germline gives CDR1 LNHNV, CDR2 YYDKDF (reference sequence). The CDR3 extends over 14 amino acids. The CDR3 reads CATSTRTSRETQYF. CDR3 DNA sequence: TGTGCCACCAGCACTCGGACTAGCCGTGAGACCCAGTACTTC.

Here the CDR3 DNA reads TGTGCCAGCAGGGGACAGGGGTGGAGATCACCCCTCCACTTT. Translating it yields CASRGQGWRSPLHF. The chain is built from TRBV27 and TRBJ1-6, with 10 bases identical to TRBD1. V shed 6 bases and J 10 bases; nucleotides not matched to a gene: 6. CDR1 is MNHEY, CDR2 SMNVEV, per germline (reference sequence). The CDR3 spans 14 residues.